The entry below gives a single TCR beta chain sequence along with its context. No antigen is known for it. This specimen comes from a study of cytomegalovirus exposure and HLA in healthy donors. Study-wide results and caveats: In vitro confirmation showed three CMV-associated chains to be CMV antigen specific. Many donors carried some public TCRs, although rarity characterized most TCR sequences.

J was trimmed by 13 bases and V by 0 bases; bases with no gene match: 8. The CDR3 loop spans 13 amino acids. The germline gives CDR1 MGHRA, CDR2 YSYEKL. Repertoires were generated with immunoSEQ multiplex PCR, while TCRdb's copy carries only in-frame clones and drops some. The top ten clones hold 1.3% of a sample with some 80,000 clones, roughly 96% of them seen once. The donors were part of the roughly 120-subject validation cohort, which stood apart from the roughly 680-subject first cohort. Sample: PBMCs. The clonotype originates from a young woman in good health and CMV-seronegative. This chain connects TRBV4-1 to TRBJ2-7; 8 positions match TRBD2. CDR3 DNA: TGCGCCAGCAGCCAAGATCGGAGGAGCGGGAGCTACTTC. As protein: CASSQDRRSGSYF.